This T cell receptor (beta chain) is drawn from a study of Graves' ophthalmopathy and Graves' hyperthyroidism. This clonotype was counted ten times or more. Its ends do not fully match the called genes, so a read error is possible. The TCR beta CDR3 regions underwent amplification from RNA transcripts. Second-round multiplex PCR came after a first-round RT-PCR that employed HTBI primers. TCRdb re-derived calls from the multiplex PCR reads in MiXCR, one entry per CDR3 protein. The sample contains roughly 400,000 distinct CDR3 sequences, roughly 15% of which appear only once. Eligible hyperthyroidism cases comprised new diagnoses of under 2 months' duration in individuals aged 18 to 65. Orbital computed tomography, thyroid ultrasound, TRAb, serum thyroxine and clinical symptoms formed the basis of diagnosis. Sequencing input: peripheral blood. The receptor comes from an adult woman with stable Graves' hyperthyroidism.

The CDR3 spells CASSLALAKRSAKNIKYF. The CDR3 nucleotides are TGTGCCAGCAGTTTAGCACTAGCTAAGAGATCCGCCAAAAACATTAAGTACTTC. V gene TRBV12-3 or TRBV12-4 combines with J gene TRBJ2-4; the D gene is possibly TRBD2 (6 bases). This CDR3 is built from 18 residues.